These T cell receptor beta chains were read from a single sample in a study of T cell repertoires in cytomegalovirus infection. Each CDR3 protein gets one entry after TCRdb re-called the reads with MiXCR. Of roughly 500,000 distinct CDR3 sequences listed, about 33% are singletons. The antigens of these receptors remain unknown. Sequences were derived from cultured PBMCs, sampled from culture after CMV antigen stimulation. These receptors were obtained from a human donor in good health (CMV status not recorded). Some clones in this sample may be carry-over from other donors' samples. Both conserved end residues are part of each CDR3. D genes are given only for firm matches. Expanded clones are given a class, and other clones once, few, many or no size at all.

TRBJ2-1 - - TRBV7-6 CASSWIQTSYNEQFF TGTGCCAGCAGCTGGATACAGACATCCTACAATGAGCAGTTCTTC
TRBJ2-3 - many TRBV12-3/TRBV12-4 CASRNSSTDTQYF TGTGCCAGCCGTAACAGCAGCACAGATACGCAGTATTTT
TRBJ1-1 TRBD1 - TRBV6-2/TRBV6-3 CASKGDSRSDTEAFF TGTGCCAGCAAAGGGGACAGCCGGAGCGACACTGAAGCTTTCTTT
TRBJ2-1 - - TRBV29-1 CSVKLSYNEQFF TGCAGCGTCAAACTCTCCTACAATGAGCAGTTCTTC
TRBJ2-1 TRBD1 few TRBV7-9 CAKGQGLNEQFF TGTGCCAAAGGACAGGGACTCAATGAGCAGTTCTTC
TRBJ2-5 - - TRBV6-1 CASYLRPGHPQTQYF TGTGCCAGTTACTTACGACCGGGACACCCACAGACCCAGTACTTC
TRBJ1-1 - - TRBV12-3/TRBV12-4 CASSLAPTESLNTEAFF TGTGCCAGCAGTTTAGCGCCAACAGAATCTTTGAACACTGAAGCTTTCTTT
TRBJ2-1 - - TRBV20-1 CSARDRNRDKGFRYNEQFF TGCAGTGCTAGAGATCGGAACAGGGATAAGGGGTTTAGGTACAATGAGCAGTTCTTC
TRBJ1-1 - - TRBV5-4 CASSRAGGSEAFF TGTGCCAGCAGCCGGGCGGGTGGGTCTGAAGCTTTCTTT
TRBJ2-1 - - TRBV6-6 CASTPTETGLRGRGRNEQFF TGTGCCAGCACCCCCACCGAGACAGGGCTTCGGGGGAGGGGGAGAAATGAGCAGTTCTTC
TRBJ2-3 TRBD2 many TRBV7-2 CASSLVLLAGVGDTQYF TGTGCCAGCAGCTTAGTTCTACTAGCGGGAGTGGGAGATACGCAGTATTTT
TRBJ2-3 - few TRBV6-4 CASSYGLRNSISGTDTQYF TGTGCCAGCAGTTACGGACTCCGAAACTCTATATCTGGCACAGATACGCAGTATTTT
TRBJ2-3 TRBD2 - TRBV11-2 CASSISGRDTDTQYF TGTGCCAGCAGCATTAGCGGGAGAGACACAGATACGCAGTATTTT
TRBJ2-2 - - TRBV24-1 CATMPGLNTGELFF TGTGCCACCATGCCCGGGCTGAACACCGGGGAGCTGTTTTTT
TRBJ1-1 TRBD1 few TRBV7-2 CASSVKGQGIMNTEAFF TGTGCCAGCAGCGTGAAGGGACAGGGGATCATGAACACTGAAGCTTTCTTT